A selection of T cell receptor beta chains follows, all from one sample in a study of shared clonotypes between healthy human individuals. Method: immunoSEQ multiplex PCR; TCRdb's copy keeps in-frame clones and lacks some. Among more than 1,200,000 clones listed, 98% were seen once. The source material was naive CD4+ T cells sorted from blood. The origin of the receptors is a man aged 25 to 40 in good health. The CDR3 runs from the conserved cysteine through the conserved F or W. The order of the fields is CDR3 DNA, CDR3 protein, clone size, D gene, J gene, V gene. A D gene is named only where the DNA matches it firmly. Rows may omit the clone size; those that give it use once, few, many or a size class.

DNA: TGTGCCAGCGGACTAGCGGGATCTGTCGAGCAGTACTTC; CDR3: CASGLAGSVEQYF; size: NA; D: TRBD2; J: TRBJ2-7; V: TRBV9
DNA: TGCGCCAGCAGCCACGGGACAGATTACTCTGGGGCCAACGTCCTGACTTTC; CDR3: CASSHGTDYSGANVLTF; size: NA; D: TRBD1; J: TRBJ2-6; V: TRBV5-1
DNA: TGTGCCAGCAGTGAGCCCCGAGGAGGAGGTCGGTTAAATGAGCAGTTCTTC; CDR3: CASSEPRGGGRLNEQFF; size: NA; D: NA; J: TRBJ2-1; V: TRBV28
DNA: TGTGCCTCCACCCGAAGTAATGAAAAACTGTTTTTT; CDR3: CASTRSNEKLFF; size: NA; D: NA; J: TRBJ1-4; V: TRBV2
DNA: TGTGCCAGCAGATTTTCGGGGACATCTAATGAAAAACTGTTTTTT; CDR3: CASRFSGTSNEKLFF; size: NA; D: NA; J: TRBJ1-4; V: TRBV5-6
DNA: TGTGCCAGCAGTCCCTCCAACAATCAGCCCCAGCATTTT; CDR3: CASSPSNNQPQHF; size: NA; D: NA; J: TRBJ1-5; V: TRBV28
DNA: TGTGCCAGCAGTTTAAACGTGGCTGAAGCTTTCTTT; CDR3: CASSLNVAEAFF; size: NA; D: NA; J: TRBJ1-1; V: TRBV28
DNA: TGTGCCAGCAGCCCGGGCGTGAGGGATGAGACCCAGTACTTC; CDR3: CASSPGVRDETQYF; size: NA; D: NA; J: TRBJ2-5; V: TRBV9
DNA: TGTGCCAGCGCCTACGGGACAGATCAAGAGACCCAGTACTTC; CDR3: CASAYGTDQETQYF; size: NA; D: TRBD1; J: TRBJ2-5; V: TRBV2
DNA: TGCGCCAGTACGAGATCCCAGGGAGAAGAAAAACTGTTTTTT; CDR3: CASTRSQGEEKLFF; size: NA; D: NA; J: TRBJ1-4; V: TRBV5-1
DNA: TGCGCCAGCAGCCGACCGAGGGACAGGGCGAACACTGAAGCTTTCTTT; CDR3: CASSRPRDRANTEAFF; size: NA; D: TRBD1; J: TRBJ1-1; V: TRBV4-1
DNA: TGCGCCAGCAGCTTGGATCAGAGAGCCTATGGCTACACCTTC; CDR3: CASSLDQRAYGYTF; size: NA; D: NA; J: TRBJ1-2; V: TRBV5-1
DNA: TGTGCCAGCAGCTTAGGGGGCCGCGAGCAGTACTTC; CDR3: CASSLGGREQYF; size: NA; D: NA; J: TRBJ2-7; V: TRBV7-2
DNA: TGTGCCATCAGTGGGCGCTACGAGCAGTACTTC; CDR3: CAISGRYEQYF; size: NA; D: NA; J: TRBJ2-7; V: TRBV10-3
DNA: TGTGCCAGTAGTAAGTCAAGGACTAGCGGGAGTTTTGGATACGAGCAGTACTTC; CDR3: CASSKSRTSGSFGYEQYF; size: NA; D: TRBD2; J: TRBJ2-7; V: TRBV19
DNA: TGTGCCAGCAGTTTTACAGGATCGGGGCAAGCTTTCTTT; CDR3: CASSFTGSGQAFF; size: NA; D: NA; J: TRBJ1-1; V: TRBV2
DNA: TGTGCCAGCAGCTTGGGGTTGGCACCATACGAGCAGTACTTC; CDR3: CASSLGLAPYEQYF; size: NA; D: NA; J: TRBJ2-7; V: TRBV5-4
DNA: TGCGCCAGCAGCTTGGCCGGAACAGTGAACACTGAAGCTTTCTTT; CDR3: CASSLAGTVNTEAFF; size: once; D: NA; J: TRBJ1-1; V: TRBV5-1
DNA: TGTGCCAGCAGCTCCACTAGCGGGAAAGGGGCCTACGAGCAGTACTTC; CDR3: CASSSTSGKGAYEQYF; size: NA; D: TRBD2; J: TRBJ2-7; V: TRBV11-2
DNA: TGCGCCAGCAGCTTTAGCGGACAGAAGGCCTACGAGCAGTACTTC; CDR3: CASSFSGQKAYEQYF; size: NA; D: NA; J: TRBJ2-7; V: TRBV5-1
DNA: TGCGCCAGCAGCTCGTCACTAGCGGGAGTTGAGCAGTTCTTC; CDR3: CASSSSLAGVEQFF; size: NA; D: TRBD2; J: TRBJ2-1; V: TRBV5-1
DNA: TGCAGCGTTCTGTTCTATGGCTACACCTTC; CDR3: CSVLFYGYTF; size: NA; D: NA; J: TRBJ1-2; V: TRBV29-1
DNA: TGTGCCAGCAGTTTGGGACAGGGGGTAGGAAGTGAAGCTTTCTTT; CDR3: CASSLGQGVGSEAFF; size: NA; D: TRBD1; J: TRBJ1-1; V: TRBV28
DNA: TGCGCCAGCAGCTTGCCATCCCGCCCCACTAGCGGGGCGAAAGGACCCTACGAGCAGTACTTC; CDR3: CASSLPSRPTSGAKGPYEQYF; size: NA; D: TRBD2; J: TRBJ2-7; V: TRBV5-1
DNA: TGTGCCAGCAGTTTCGGACAGGGTGGTGGCTACACCTTC; CDR3: CASSFGQGGGYTF; size: NA; D: TRBD1; J: TRBJ1-2; V: TRBV28
DNA: TGCGCCAGCACCCCTTTGGAGGCGGGGTTGTCCGAGCAGTACTTC; CDR3: CASTPLEAGLSEQYF; size: NA; D: NA; J: TRBJ2-7; V: TRBV5-1
DNA: TGCGCCAGCAGCTTGGCTGTAAGGACAGGGCTTCCCTACGAGCAGTACTTC; CDR3: CASSLAVRTGLPYEQYF; size: NA; D: TRBD1; J: TRBJ2-7; V: TRBV5-1
DNA: TGTGCCAGCTCACCGGGTGAGACCCAGTACTTC; CDR3: CASSPGETQYF; size: once; D: NA; J: TRBJ2-5; V: TRBV18
DNA: TGTGCCACCAGCGAACTAGCGGGAGTCTACAATGAGCAGTTCTTC; CDR3: CATSELAGVYNEQFF; size: NA; D: TRBD2; J: TRBJ2-1; V: TRBV15
DNA: TGCAGCGGGCGACCGGGGTTCTCCTACAATGAGCAGTTCTTC; CDR3: CSGRPGFSYNEQFF; size: NA; D: NA; J: TRBJ2-1; V: TRBV29-1
DNA: TGTGCCAGCAGCTTGCTGGATGAGCAGTTCTTC; CDR3: CASSLLDEQFF; size: once; D: NA; J: TRBJ2-1; V: TRBV5-5
DNA: TGTGCCAGCAGCTTGGAAGGACCACGAAACACCATATATTTT; CDR3: CASSLEGPRNTIYF; size: NA; D: NA; J: TRBJ1-3; V: TRBV5-4
DNA: TGCGCCAGCAGCTTGGCCCTAAGGGCAGGGTTCGCCTACGAGCAGTACTTC; CDR3: CASSLALRAGFAYEQYF; size: NA; D: NA; J: TRBJ2-7; V: TRBV5-1
DNA: TGTGCCAGCAGCTCGGTCCTGAGGGAGACCCAGTACTTC; CDR3: CASSSVLRETQYF; size: NA; D: NA; J: TRBJ2-5; V: TRBV7-2
DNA: TGTGCCATCAGCTGGACAGGGGGCGACGAGCAGTACTTC; CDR3: CAISWTGGDEQYF; size: NA; D: TRBD1; J: TRBJ2-7; V: TRBV10-3
DNA: TGTGCCAGCAGCCATGGCACCCTTATCTCCTACAATGAGCAGTTCTTC; CDR3: CASSHGTLISYNEQFF; size: NA; D: NA; J: TRBJ2-1; V: TRBV11-2
DNA: TGTGCCAGCAGTGAGGACAGGGTTGGCAATCAGCCCCAGCATTTT; CDR3: CASSEDRVGNQPQHF; size: once; D: TRBD1; J: TRBJ1-5; V: TRBV2